Included here is one TCR beta chain sequence, with context. The V end lost 4 bases, the J end lost 2 bases, and 9 bases lay between the germline ends. This CDR3 comprises 13 residues. This record belongs to a study of blood T cell repertoires in COVID-19. Background on the study: The analysed material was cDNA or gDNA that came from T cells, B-cell-depleted T cells, or PBMCs.

Per the original methods: Cell counts per sample came from amplifying reference gene primers. Generated by immunoSEQ multiplex PCR, the TCRdb table keeps only in-frame clones and is missing some. The V and J calls and clone size come from that table; D and trimming were worked out from the DNA. Of about 100,000 clones listed, 90% are singletons. V and J are TRBV23-1 and TRBJ2-7; no firm D call. TRBV23-1 is annotated as an ORF whose role is uncertain. This TCR was sampled from a man aged 55 to 70 with acute or convalescent COVID-19. Sequenced: peripheral blood. In DNA form, the CDR3 reads TGCGCCAGCAGTCCGCGACAACCCTACGAGCAGTACTTC. Amino acid sequence: CASSPRQPYEQYF.